This T cell receptor (beta chain) was sequenced in a study of blood T cell repertoires in COVID-19. Study-wide context: The United States, Italy and Spain were the sources of the acute and convalescent COVID-19 samples. T cells, B-cell-depleted T cells, or PBMCs supplied cDNA or gDNA.

Remarks on this clone: This sample also contains other DNA sequences that code for the same CDR3.

The V end was cut by 3 bases, the J end by 1 base, with 10 bases between. Germline V lookup: CDR1 LGHDT, CDR2 YNNKEL (reference sequence). The CDR3 contains 15 residues. In the authors' methods: Reference gene primer amplification in the assay estimated nucleated cell counts. Generated by immunoSEQ multiplex PCR, the TCRdb table keeps only in-frame clones and is missing some. D and trimming were read from the DNA, whereas the V and J calls and clone size are those reported in that table. The sample records almost 250,000 clones, 86% being singletons. Followed over time, Seattle patients had been enrolled while infection was active.

What was sequenced was peripheral blood. The chain uses TRBV3-1 (or the pseudogene TRBV3-2) and TRBJ1-5; tentatively, D is TRBD1 (5 bases). The sequence derives from a woman aged 80 or older with COVID-19, enrolled during active disease. CDR3 coding DNA: TGTGCCAGCAGCCAGGAGGGACTGAGCAATCAGCCCCAGCATTTT. Amino acid sequence: CASSQEGLSNQPQHF.